This T cell receptor beta chain was obtained from a study of blood T cell repertoires in COVID-19 (dated by TCRdb to 2020 to 2022). For the study in its entirety: Samples from collaborators originated in the United States, Italy and Spain and spanned both the acute and convalescent phases of COVID-19. Deeply sampled blood TCRbeta repertoires from subjects exposed to, actively infected with, or recovered from COVID-19 were included in the dataset. Where available, HLA class I and class II types were obtained from metadata supplied by the sample provider rather than from assay-based typing. Samples came from the ongoing ImmuneRACE study (first 160 participants) plus 1,254 subjects from 6 global collaborators. The repertoires were made available in a free public database intended to serve as a resource for research on the immune response to SARS-CoV-2. The sample metadata nearly always contained a de-identified subject ID, COVID-19 status, age in years and sex. The material from the prospective study consisted of cDNA or gDNA derived from T cells, B-cell-depleted T cells, or PBMCs.

This clone occurred once. It has no known antigen specificity. The input lacks base qualities; no much larger clone sits a single base away. Collaborating institutions collected whole blood in K2EDTA tubes following their own protocols. For TCRbeta analysis, collaborators shipped samples in one of three forms: frozen whole blood, isolated PBMCs, or DNA extracted from either of those sample types. Paper-wide results and their limitations: The amount of clinical and demographic metadata varied by source and participant and was provided uncurated.

TCRbeta CDR3 regions were amplified from genomic DNA using the immunoSEQ Assay, a bias-controlled multiplex PCR. From the authors' description of their analysis: The number of nucleated cells in each sample was estimated by amplification of reference gene primers within the assay. Sequence reads were collapsed and filtered to measure the absolute abundance of every unique TCRbeta CDR3 rearrangement. Productive Simpson clonality was computed per sample as the square root of Simpson's diversity index over productive rearrangements. As stored in TCRdb, this immuneACCESS dataset retains in-frame rearrangements with V and J assigned. A fraction of the clones does not appear; measured against another copy, unresolved V genes explain less than half of the discrepancy, and the remainder lacks a known reason. V, J and clone size are those of that table, while D and trimming were read from the DNA. The sample table lists tens of thousands of clones, about four fifths of them with a count of one. The biggest ten clones account for 3.5% of the sample.

V is pared back by 5 bases and J by 8 bases, with 10 bases lying between the germline termini. The CDR3 sequence holds 13 residues, the cysteine and phenylalanine included. CDR3 DNA only is kept here, 39 bases in frame from base 1. CDR1 and CDR2 were assigned from the germline V gene (reference sequence) as LNHDA and SQIVND. The specimen sequenced was peripheral blood. Recombination linked TRBV19 to TRBJ1-6; TRBD1 might be the D gene, on 6 matching bases. The receptor was derived from a man aged 45-60 years with acute or convalescent COVID-19. Here the CDR3 is given as CASSRSGDSPLHF. The DNA reads as follows: TGTGCCAGTAGTCGTTCAGGGGATTCACCCCTCCACTTT.